Shown below are 12 T cell receptor beta chains from a single sample sequenced in a study of read filtering for tumor transcriptome and immune sequencing. Molecular barcoded adaptors covering alpha/delta and beta/gamma chains were used on approximately 440 ng RNA. TCRdb reprocessed the reads with MiXCR, giving one entry per CDR3 protein. The sample has around 50,000 distinct CDR3 sequences; around a fifth are singletons. Sequencing was carried out using a population of CD138-negative cells sorted from bone marrow. The source of these receptors is a donor over 35 with multiple myeloma.

The rearrangement uses TRBV7-3 and TRBJ2-1; a possible D gene is TRBD2 (6 bases). V was clipped by 5 bases and J by 11 bases, with 16 bases between them. Germline lookup yields CDR1 SGHTA and CDR2 FQGTGA. The CDR3 runs 13 residues. The CDR3 coding sequence is TGTGCCAGCAGCCCGGGACTGTCAATGAAGCAGTTCTTC. Encoded protein: CASSPGLSMKQFF. The entire variable domain, with the rest obtained from reference TRBV7-3 and TRBJ2-1, is as follows: GAGVSQTPSNKVTEKGKYVELRCDPISGHTALYWYRQSLGQGPEFLIYFQGTGAADDSGLPNDRFFAVRPEGSVSTLKIQRTERGDSAVYLCASSPGLSMKQFFGPGTRLTVL.

This clonotype was recorded many times. V gene TRBV7-8 combines with J gene TRBJ2-5, with D perhaps matching TRBD1 (6 bases). V gave up 2 bases and J gave up 4 bases, with 17 bases separating them. CDR3 size: 16 residues. Looked up from germline, CDR1 is SGHVS and CDR2 is FQNEAQ. The CDR3 spells CASSLSGGAGRETQYF. Written as DNA, the CDR3 is TGTGCCAGCAGCTTAAGTGGGGGCGCCGGAAGAGAGACCCAGTACTTC.

About this clonotype itself: This sequence may be a read error, since a much larger clone differs from it by one base. The chain employs TRBV20-1 and TRBJ2-1; D possibly corresponds to TRBD2 (6 bases). Germline values: CDR1 DFQATT, CDR2 SNEGSKA (reference sequence). V shed 4 bases and J shed 6 bases, with 16 bases lying between them. The CDR3 extends over 14 amino acids. The CDR3, as DNA: TGCAGTGCTAACGGGGCTAGCGCTTGCAATGAGCAGTTCTTC. This translates into CSANGASACNEQFF.

To note about this clonotype: A much bigger clone sits one base away, suggesting this may be a read error. This chain links TRBV10-3 with TRBJ1-6, with 8 bases lining up with TRBD1. Germline V CDR1 and CDR2: ENHRY, SYGVKD. V shed 0 bases and J 9 bases; nucleotides not matched to a gene: 7. The CDR3 is 16 residues long. The CDR3 coding sequence is TGTGCCATCAGTGAGTCGAGGGCAGGGGGCAGTTCACCCCTCCACTTT. Translated, it gives CAISESRAGGSSPLHF.

This sequence joins TRBV5-6 and TRBJ2-5; unclear D gene. Germline V gene lookup returns CDR1 SGHDT and CDR2 YYEEEE. V lost 4 bases, J lost 5 bases, and 9 bases lay in between. The CDR3 loop spans 12 amino acids. This chain's CDR3 is CASSQSLETQYF. CDR3 DNA: TGTGCCAGCAGCCAAAGCCTTGAGACCCAGTACTTC.

Turning to this clonotype: This may be a read error, as it is one base from a much larger clone. Here the CDR3 reads CASTFSGSTDTQDF. The CDR3 DNA reads as TGTGCCAGCACGTTCTCAGGGAGCACAGATACGCAGGATTTT. This sequence joins TRBV6-1 and TRBJ2-3; D could derive from TRBD1 or TRBD2 (5 bases each). Per the germline V gene, CDR1 is MNHNS and CDR2 is SASEGT. CDR3 length equals 14 residues.

For this clonotype: This sequence may be a read error, since a much larger clone differs from it by one base. This chain joins TRBV29-1 and TRBJ2-1; D may be TRBD2 (6 bases). CDR1 is SQVTM and CDR2 is ANQGSEA in the germline V gene. The CDR3 consists of 16 residues. V shed 6 bases and J shed 0 bases, with 18 bases lying between them. CDR3 region: CSVSGLPKFSYNEQFF. The CDR3 nucleotides are TGCAGCGTATCAGGACTACCCAAGTTCTCCTACAATGAGCAGTTCTTC.

This clonotype was detected ten times or more. V is TRBV28 and J is TRBJ2-1, with unresolved D. The ends were cut back, 3 bases at V and 15 bases at J, with 15 bases in the middle. This CDR3 spans 12 amino acids. Per the germline V gene, CDR1 is MDHEN and CDR2 is SYDVKM. The CDR3 DNA reads as TGTGCCAGCAGTTTGGGTGAACTTACTCGGTTCTTC. Its protein product is CASSLGELTRFF.

This clonotype appeared many times. This may arise from a read error, as a much more abundant clone is one base away. The rearrangement links TRBV7-8 to TRBJ2-7; D not resolved. The CDR3 consists of 15 residues. CDR1 and CDR2 from the germline V gene are SGHVS and FQNEAQ. This CDR3 reads CASSLAPSSSYEQHF. Written as DNA, the CDR3 is TGTGCCAGCAGCTTAGCGCCCTCCAGCTCCTACGAGCAGCACTTC.

This clonotype was seen ten or more times. The rearrangement joins TRBV11-2 to TRBJ2-6; D ambiguous. CDR3 size: 16 residues. V lost 2 bases, J lost 2 bases, and 10 bases lay in between. Germline V gene data show CDR1 as SGHAT and CDR2 as FQNNGV. The CDR3 nucleotides read TGTGCCAGCAGCTTACTGGGTTTCACTGGGGCCAACGTCCTGACTTTC. Encoded protein: CASSLLGFTGANVLTF. Combining the CDR3 with reference TRBV11-2 and TRBJ2-6 gives the whole variable domain EAGVAQSPRYKIIEKRQSVAFWCNPISGHATLYWYQQILGQGPKLLIQFQNNGVVDDSQLPKDRFSAERLKGVDSTLKIQPAKLEDSAVYLCASSLLGFTGANVLTFGAGSRLTVL.

This clonotype was recorded many times. The J gene is TRBJ2-1, the V gene TRBV11-2; D not certain. The germline V gene has CDR1 SGHAT and CDR2 FQNNGV. The V end lost 0 bases, the J end lost 4 bases, and 4 bases lay between the germline ends. The CDR3 length is 13 residues. CDR3: CASSLEEYNEQFF. In DNA form, the CDR3 reads TGTGCCAGCAGCTTAGAAGAGTACAATGAGCAGTTCTTC.

The sample holds many counts of this clonotype. The CDR3 DNA is TGTGCCAGCAGTATCAGACTAGCGGCCAGGAATGAGCAGTTCTTC. Encoded protein: CASSIRLAARNEQFF. The V and J genes are TRBV11-2 and TRBJ2-1; TRBD2 matches 9 bases. The CDR3 spans 15 residues. The junction had 10 bases not matched to a gene; V was cut back by 6 bases and J by 7 bases. Looked up from germline, CDR1 is SGHAT and CDR2 is FQNNGV.